This T cell receptor beta chain emerged from a study of brain metastases from non-small cell lung cancer (dated by TCRdb to between 2017 and 2020). The study in broad terms: The study profiled the immune microenvironment of paired resected primary tumors and brain metastases from non-small-cell lung cancer patients. What the authors observed across the whole study: T-cell infiltration was lower in brain metastases than in primary tumors (P < 0.001). Paired brain metastases and primary tumors largely shared TCR repertoires, although T-cell densities in the metastases were sparse. T-cell clones appeared expanded in around 62% of brain metastases relative to the matched primary tumors.

The library relied on the immunoSEQ multiplex PCR assay. Alongside a 770-gene immune expression panel, the team sequenced the T-cell receptor beta chain repertoire. TCRdb took over this immuneACCESS table, retaining in-frame rearrangements with V and J assigned. Such tables are incomplete; in checked studies, under half of the missing clones stem from an unresolved V gene, and the remainder is unexplained. The sample table holds roughly 14,000 clones, of which over 75% were seen once. The ten most abundant clones make up around 7.7% of the sample. Turning to this clone: What antigen it recognizes has not been identified. No much larger clone is present one base from it, and per-base qualities are unavailable.

A cohort of fewer than 40 patients with surgically resected non-small-cell lung cancer, for whom both primary tumor and brain metastasis specimens were available, was included. The tumor specimens used were formalin-fixed, paraffin-embedded tissues taken from archives. V has 4 bases trimmed and J has 4 bases trimmed; junction bases matching no gene number 7. There are 15 amino acids in the CDR3, from cysteine to phenylalanine inclusive. The DNA shown is the 45-base CDR3, in frame from base 1. From the germline V gene (reference sequence), CDR1 is SGHNT and CDR2 is YYREEE. This receptor was taken from a donor older than 35 with non-small cell lung cancer. Sequencing was done on a sample of primary lung tumor tissue. This specimen's cell subset or site label, interpreted: primary lung tumor paired with brain metastasis. The rearrangement combines TRBV5-4 with TRBJ2-4, with 8 bases matching TRBD2. The CDR3 corresponds to CASSKSSGTKNIQYF. Read as DNA, the sequence is TGTGCCAGCAGCAAGAGTAGCGGGACAAAAAACATTCAGTACTTC.